This TCR beta chain was sequenced in a study of tumor and adjacent non-tumor tissue in lung cancer. Three rounds of nested PCR, following a modified ARM-PCR protocol, produced the TCRbeta library. TCRdb reprocessed the multiplex PCR reads via MiXCR and lists one record per CDR3 protein. Among almost 75,000 distinct CDR3 sequences, nearly 70% were seen once, and the ten largest hold 28%. This clonotype appeared many times. Its antigen remains unknown. Study outcomes and limitations: Top 100 clones took a larger repertoire share in normal lung.

RNA was extracted from bulk tissue without any cell sorting. Distant lung tissue was collected more than 3 cm away from the tumor edge. Newly diagnosed lung cancer patients had thoracic surgery in China, August–late 2014, without prior chemotherapy. The specimen was distant non-tumor lung tissue. This clonotype originated in a woman in her forties or fifties with non-small cell lung cancer.

CDR3 in amino acids: CASSRDVGDEQYF. In DNA, the CDR3 is TGTGCCAGCAGTCGGGACGTAGGCGACGAGCAGTACTTC. This sequence joins TRBV6-2 or TRBV6-3 and TRBJ2-7; the D gene could be TRBD1 or TRBD2 (5 bases each). Germline V gene data show CDR1 as MNHEY and CDR2 as SVGEGT. V was clipped by 5 bases and J by 5 bases, with 13 bases between them. CDR3 length: 13 residues.